This passage covers 26 T cell receptor beta chains from one sample sequenced in a study of T cells after yellow fever vaccination. TCRdb re-called the 5' RACE reads with MiXCR, one entry per CDR3 protein. The table shows under 150,000 distinct CDR3 sequences, with 13% to 15% occurring only once. Here the sequenced sample was CD8+ T cells sorted from PBMCs, taken 5 days after the yellow fever booster vaccination. These receptors came from a man between 18 and 35 years old who received the YFV17D yellow fever vaccine.

The V call is TRBV19, the J call TRBJ1-5; no reliable D call. CDR3 length: 13 amino acids. The V gene's germline CDR1 is LNHDA and CDR2 SQIVND (reference sequence). V lost 10 bases, J lost 0 bases, and 10 bases lay in between. The DNA for the CDR3 is TGTGCCACAAGGGTCGGTAGCAATCAGCCCCAGCATTTT. It specifies CATRVGSNQPQHF.

A word on this clonotype: Given the absence of the conserved phenylalanine or tryptophan at the CDR3 end, a read error is likely. CDR3 loop: CASSQGLVGTPLHL. CDR3 sequence (DNA): TGTGCCAGCAGCCAAGGCCTGGTGGGTACACCCCTCCACCTT. The chain couples TRBV3-1 to TRBJ1-6; D remains ambiguous. Trimming left V 1 base short and J 11 bases short, with 12 bases between. The CDR3 has 14 amino acids. CDR1 and CDR2 (germline): LGHDT, YNNKEL (reference sequence).

There are a few counts of this clonotype. The chain links TRBV5-1 to TRBJ1-2, with 7 bases matching TRBD1. The CDR3 extends over 13 amino acids. V dropped 2 bases and J dropped 4; count of bases not matched to a gene: 2. The germline CDR1 and CDR2 sequences are SGHRS and YFSETQ. Here the CDR3 reads CASSFTGAYGYTF. The CDR3 region has the DNA TGCGCCAGCAGCTTTACAGGGGCCTATGGCTACACCTTC. Full variable domain (remainder filled in from reference TRBV5-1 and TRBJ1-2): KAGVTQTPRYLIKTRGQQVTLSCSPISGHRSVSWYQQTPGQGLQFLFEYFSETQRNKGNFPGRFSGRQFSNSRSEMNVSTLELGDSALYLCASSFTGAYGYTFGSGTRLTVV.

In this sample, this clonotype turned up a few times. The chain uses TRBV6-1 and TRBJ1-2; perhaps TRBD1 as D (6 bases). This CDR3 has 13 residues. CDR1 is MNHNS and CDR2 is SASEGT in the germline V gene. The V end was cut by 7 bases, the J end by 5 bases, with 14 bases between. CDR3 protein: CASTDGTPYGYTF. Written as DNA, the CDR3 is TGTGCCAGCACCGACGGGACACCGTATGGCTACACCTTC.

The chain employs TRBV5-1 and TRBJ2-1; tentatively, D is TRBD2 (7 bases). Trimming cost V 4 bases and J 0 bases, with 20 bases left between them. Germline V gives CDR1 SGHRS, CDR2 YFSETQ. The CDR3 length is 18 residues. For the CDR3, the DNA is TGCGCCAGCAGCGGTAGGAAGGGGGGGACGGTCTCCTACAATGAGCAGTTCTTC. Translating it yields CASSGRKGGTVSYNEQFF.

In its sample, this clonotype was seen a few times. V and J are TRBV12-3 or TRBV12-4 and TRBJ2-5, with 7 bases that match TRBD2. This CDR3 spans 13 amino acids. V was pared by 6 bases and J by 2 bases, with 3 bases of the junction left unmatched. The CDR3 DNA sequence: TGTGCCAGCAGGGCGGGGGAGCAAGAGACCCAGTACTTC. Protein product: CASRAGEQETQYF.

This clonotype was counted only a few times. The J gene is TRBJ2-3, the V gene TRBV12-3 or TRBV12-4, with D tentatively TRBD2 (5 bases). Trimming cost V 5 bases and J 1 base, with 13 bases left between them. The CDR3 spans 15 residues. The CDR3 loop is CASSPVLGGTDTQYF. The DNA for the CDR3 is TGTGCCAGCAGTCCCGTCCTGGGAGGCACAGATACGCAGTATTTT.

V usage is TRBV4-1 and J usage is TRBJ1-1; D uncertain. The germline gives CDR1 MGHRA, CDR2 YSYEKL. The ends were cut back, 5 bases at V and 0 bases at J, with 7 bases in the middle. The CDR3 has 13 amino acids. The CDR3 reads CASSERMNTEAFF. CDR3 DNA sequence: TGCGCCAGCAGCGAGAGGATGAACACTGAAGCTTTCTTT.

The table lists this clonotype with a few counts. This chain connects TRBV6-6 to TRBJ1-5; TRBD1 aligns across 7 bases. Per germline, CDR1 MNHNY and CDR2 SVGAGI (reference sequence). The CDR3 totals 14 residues. V was clipped by 4 bases and J by 4 bases; unmatched bases: 4. For the CDR3, the DNA is TGTGCCAGCAGTTTGGGACAGAATAATCAGCCCCAGCATTTT. Amino acid sequence: CASSLGQNNQPQHF.

This clonotype was seen a few times. The chain has TRBV5-1 and TRBJ2-7, with 9 bases aligning to TRBD2. Germline values: CDR1 SGHRS, CDR2 YFSETQ. This CDR3 has 16 amino acids. The trim removed 1 base at V and 2 bases at J, leaving 7 bases unmatched. The CDR3 coding sequence is TGCGCCAGCAGCTTGTCGGGCGGGGGGGCCCCCTACGAGCAGTACTTC. Protein sequence: CASSLSGGGAPYEQYF.

This clonotype has only a few counts. The chain has TRBV29-1 and TRBJ2-1, with a possible D match to TRBD2 (6 bases). From germline, CDR1 is SQVTM and CDR2 ANQGSEA. The CDR3 sequence is 14 residues long. Trimming took off 6 bases at V and 5 bases at J, with 17 bases between the two ends. CDR3 sequence (DNA): TGCAGCGTCCTACTAGCCGATGCAAACAATGAGCAGTTCTTC. Translating it yields CSVLLADANNEQFF.

The chain couples TRBV7-8 to TRBJ2-7; D is unresolved. V lost 3 bases and J lost 3, with 12 bases in between. The CDR3 is 14 amino acids. The V gene's germline CDR1 is SGHVS and CDR2 FQNEAQ. CDR3 sequence (DNA): TGTGCCAGCAGCTTGGGCAGGATAAGCTACGAGCAGTACGTC. Translated: CASSLGRISYEQYV.

The rearrangement uses TRBV7-3 and TRBJ2-1, with TRBD2 identical over 9 bases. CDR3 length equals 17 residues. V trimming: 6 bases; J trimming: 8 bases; junction bases outside the gene matches: 17. Germline-derived CDR1 and CDR2 are SGHTA and FQGTGA. The CDR3 is CASSQYNIAGDLDEQFF. The CDR3 nucleotides are TGTGCCAGCAGTCAGTATAATATAGCGGGGGATCTCGATGAGCAGTTCTTC.

This chain uses TRBV20-1 with TRBJ2-3, with TRBD2 matching over 7 bases. V lost 5 bases and J lost 6; bases outside the gene matches: 14. This CDR3 is built from 15 residues. From germline, CDR1 is DFQATT and CDR2 SNEGSKA (reference sequence). CDR3 nucleotides: TGCAGTGCTTTTTCCCCGGGAGGAAGGTTGGATACGCAGTATTTT. Translated, it gives CSAFSPGGRLDTQYF.

In nucleotides, the CDR3 is TGTGCCACCAGTGATTTCCGGGCCTCCAATGAGCAGTTCTTC. Amino acid sequence: CATSDFRASNEQFF. The chain links TRBV24-1 to TRBJ2-1; no reliable D call. The length of the CDR3 is 14 residues. Germline V gene lookup returns CDR1 KGHDR and CDR2 SFDVKD. Trimming took off 1 base at V and 6 bases at J, with 9 bases between the two ends.

At least ten counts were recorded for this clonotype. J is TRBJ2-7 and V is TRBV6-5, with 9 nucleotides matching TRBD1. Germline-derived CDR1 and CDR2 are MNHEY and SVGAGI. The CDR3 extends over 14 amino acids. J lost 4 bases, V lost 5 bases, and 6 bases had no gene match. The DNA of the CDR3 is TGTGCCAGCAGTGCCGGGACAGGGAGGTACGAGCAGTACTTC. This sequence encodes CASSAGTGRYEQYF.

This clonotype has only a few counts. The chain combines TRBV6-2 or TRBV6-3 with TRBJ2-7; 8 nucleotides match TRBD1. Trimming at V came to 6 bases and at J to 2 bases, leaving 6 bases not matched to a gene. The CDR3 covers 14 residues. The germline gives CDR1 MNHEY, CDR2 SVGEGT. The CDR3, as DNA: TGTGCCAGCAGCCCCCAGGGGGCTGCCTACGAGCAGTACGTC. As protein: CASSPQGAAYEQYV.

This clonotype occurred once. The chain joins TRBV13 to TRBJ2-5, with D perhaps matching TRBD1 (6 bases). The germline V and J ends were trimmed by 4 bases and 4 bases, with 25 bases remaining between them. From germline, CDR1 is PRHDT and CDR2 FYEKMQ (reference sequence). This CDR3 is built from 18 residues. CDR3 DNA: TGTGCCAGCAGCTCCCCACTGACGGACGTGGGGGCCTCAGAGACCCAGTACTTC. Translating it yields CASSSPLTDVGASETQYF.

This clonotype was picked up a small number of times. The rearrangement uses TRBV14 and TRBJ2-6, with D possibly called TRBD1 or TRBD2 (6 bases each). This CDR3 comprises 15 residues. Trimming removed 6 bases from V and 4 bases from J, with 13 bases in between. CDR1 is SGHDN, CDR2 FVKESK, per germline. CDR3 region: CASSPRRGGANVLTF. The CDR3 nucleotides read TGTGCCAGCAGTCCTAGGAGGGGGGGGGCCAACGTCCTGACTTTC. The entire variable domain, with the rest obtained from reference TRBV14 and TRBJ2-6, is as follows: EAGVTQFPSHSVIEKGQTVTLRCDPISGHDNLYWYRRVMGKEIKFLLHFVKESKQDESGMPNNRFLAERTGGTYSTLKVQPAELEDSGVYFCASSPRRGGANVLTFGAGSRLTVL.

This clonotype came up many times. This rearrangement joins TRBV7-9 to TRBJ2-7; 8 bases agree with TRBD2. Germline CDR1 reads SEHNR; CDR2 reads FQNEAQ (reference sequence). The CDR3 is 17 amino acids. Trimming cost V 5 bases and J 3 bases; bases outside gene matches: 15. The CDR3 DNA reads as TGTGCCAGCAGCGGAGAAAAGGTTAGCGGGGCTATCTACGAGCAGTACTTC. Translation: CASSGEKVSGAIYEQYF.

This clonotype was observed a few times. V gene TRBV7-2 combines with J gene TRBJ2-3; 11 nucleotides match TRBD2. Per germline, CDR1 SGHTA and CDR2 FQGNSA. The CDR3 is made up of 19 amino acids. J was trimmed by 5 bases and V by 1 base; bases with no gene match: 14. CDR3 sequence (DNA): TGTGCCAGCAGCTTAGGCCCCCGGGGTAGCGGGGGGGCTCGAGATACGCAGTATTTT. Protein: CASSLGPRGSGGARDTQYF.

The V and J genes are TRBV6-1 and TRBJ2-2, with 8 bases matching TRBD2. The CDR3 runs 16 residues. The trim removed 10 bases at V and 4 bases at J, leaving 14 bases unmatched. Germline values: CDR1 MNHNS, CDR2 SASEGT. DNA for the CDR3: TGTGCCACCCATAGGGTAGCGGGGACCCTCACCGGGGAGCTGTTTTTT. Amino acids: CATHRVAGTLTGELFF.

V gene TRBV29-1 combines with J gene TRBJ2-7; D possibly matches TRBD1 or TRBD2 (5 bases each). Germline V gene lookup returns CDR1 SQVTM and CDR2 ANQGSEA. Between the trimmed V and J ends, which lost 3 bases and 4 bases, there was a span of 10 bases. CDR3 length: 12 residues. CDR3 DNA: TGCAGCGTTGATCGGGACGGTTACGAGCAGTACTTC. Amino acids: CSVDRDGYEQYF.

In this sample, this clonotype turned up a few times. In DNA form, the CDR3 reads TGTGCCATCAGTGATGGACTAGCGGGAGATACGCAGTATTTT. Protein sequence: CAISDGLAGDTQYF. This chain connects TRBV10-3 to TRBJ2-3, with 11 bases matching TRBD2. Germline lookup yields CDR1 ENHRY and CDR2 SYGVKD. This CDR3 has 14 amino acids. V shed 3 bases, J shed 5 bases, and the junction held 1 base outside the gene matches.

This clonotype has more than one count but fewer than ten. The rearrangement uses TRBV5-1 and TRBJ2-6; the D gene is possibly TRBD1 (6 bases). CDR3 length: 16 residues. V was shortened by 3 bases and J by 1 base, with 11 bases between the two germline ends. The germline gives CDR1 SGHRS, CDR2 YFSETQ. In nucleotides, the CDR3 is TGCGCCAGCAGCTCGGACAGACTGTCTGGGGCCAACGTCCTGACTTTC. Translation: CASSSDRLSGANVLTF.

The chain recombines TRBV19 with TRBJ2-2; D is tentatively TRBD1 or TRBD2 (5 bases each). Germline V CDR1 and CDR2: LNHDA, SQIVND (reference sequence). V was pared by 1 base and J by 4 bases, with 10 bases between. CDR3 size: 15 residues. CDR3 region: CASSIVQGATGELFF. In DNA, the CDR3 is TGTGCCAGTAGTATAGTCCAGGGAGCCACCGGGGAGCTGTTTTTT.